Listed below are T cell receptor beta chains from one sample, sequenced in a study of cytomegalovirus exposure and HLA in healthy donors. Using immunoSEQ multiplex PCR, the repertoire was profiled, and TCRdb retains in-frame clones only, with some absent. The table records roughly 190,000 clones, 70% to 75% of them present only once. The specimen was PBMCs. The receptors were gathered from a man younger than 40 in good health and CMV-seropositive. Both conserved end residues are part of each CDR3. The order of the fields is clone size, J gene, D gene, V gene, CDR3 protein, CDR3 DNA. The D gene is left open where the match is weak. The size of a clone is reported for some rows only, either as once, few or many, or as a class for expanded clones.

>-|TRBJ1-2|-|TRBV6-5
CASNRPGYGYTF
TGTGCCAGCAACAGACCCGGCTATGGCTACACCTTC
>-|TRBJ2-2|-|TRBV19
CASSMGTTGELFF
TGTGCCAGTAGTATGGGGACAACCGGGGAGCTGTTTTTT
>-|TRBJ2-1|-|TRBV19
CASSIGYPTDEQFF
TGTGCCAGTAGTATCGGGTACCCGACGGATGAGCAGTTCTTC
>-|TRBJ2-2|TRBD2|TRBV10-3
CAISGAAGPDTGELFF
TGTGCCATCAGTGGTGCAGCGGGACCGGACACCGGGGAGCTGTTTTTT
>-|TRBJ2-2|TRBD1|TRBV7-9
CATRDRGYTGELFF
TGTGCCACCCGGGACAGGGGGTACACCGGGGAGCTGTTTTTT
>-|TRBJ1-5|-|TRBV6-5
CASRTPRASNQPQHF
TGTGCCAGCCGGACCCCCAGGGCGAGCAATCAGCCCCAGCATTTT
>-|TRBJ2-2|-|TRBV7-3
CASSSGSNTGELFF
TGTGCCAGCAGCTCCGGGTCTAACACCGGGGAGCTGTTTTTT
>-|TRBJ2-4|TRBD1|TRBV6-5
CASSTGTGDNIQYF
TGTGCCAGCAGCACCGGGACAGGGGACAACATTCAGTACTTC
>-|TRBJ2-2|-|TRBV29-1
CSAGYVGSDGTGELFF
TGCAGCGCGGGGTATGTAGGGTCCGACGGTACCGGGGAGCTGTTTTTT
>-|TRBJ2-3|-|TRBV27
CASSSCTDTQYF
TGTGCCAGCAGTTCATGCACAGATACGCAGTATTTT
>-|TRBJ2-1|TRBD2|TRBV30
CAWRSAGGVNEQFF
TGTGCCTGGAGGTCAGCGGGAGGGGTAAATGAGCAGTTCTTC
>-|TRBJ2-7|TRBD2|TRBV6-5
CASSEGTIRYEQYF
TGTGCCAGCAGTGAGGGGACTATCCGATACGAGCAGTACTTC
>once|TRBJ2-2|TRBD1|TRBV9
CASSELTGFMPNTGELFF
TGTGCCAGCAGCGAACTGACAGGGTTCATGCCGAACACCGGGGAGCTGTTTTTT
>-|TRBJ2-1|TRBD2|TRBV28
CASSLSGTRLAISYNEQFF
TGTGCCAGCAGTTTATCAGGGACGCGACTAGCGATTTCCTACAATGAGCAGTTCTTC
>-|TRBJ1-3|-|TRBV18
CASSPMAESLGNTIYF
TGTGCCAGCTCACCGATGGCAGAATCTCTCGGAAACACCATATATTTT
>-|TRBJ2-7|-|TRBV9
CASSGSSPYEQYF
TGTGCCAGCAGCGGGAGCAGCCCCTACGAGCAGTACTTC
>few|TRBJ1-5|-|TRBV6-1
CASSEARAGNQPQHF
TGTGCCAGCAGTGAAGCGAGGGCGGGCAATCAGCCCCAGCATTTT
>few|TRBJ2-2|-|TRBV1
CTSSHGLAEKDDTGELFF
TGCACCAGCAGCCACGGACTAGCGGAGAAGGACGACACCGGGGAGCTGTTTTTT
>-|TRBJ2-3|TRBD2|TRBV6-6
CASSYSNLAGDTQYF
TGTGCCAGCAGTTACTCGAATCTAGCGGGAGACACGCAGTATTTT
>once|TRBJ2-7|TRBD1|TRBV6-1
CASSYRGEQYF
TGTGCCAGCAGTTACAGGGGCGAGCAGTACTTC
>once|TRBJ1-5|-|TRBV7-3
CASSLGANQPQHF
TGTGCCAGCAGCCTGGGGGCCAATCAGCCCCAGCATTTT
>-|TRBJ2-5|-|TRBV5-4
CASSYNRGKETQYF
TGTGCCAGCAGCTACAATCGCGGAAAAGAGACCCAGTACTTC
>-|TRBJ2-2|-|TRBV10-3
CAISGGRETGELFF
TGTGCCATCAGTGGAGGCAGGGAAACCGGGGAGCTGTTTTTT
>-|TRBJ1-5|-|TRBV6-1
CASREGSQPQHF
TGTGCCAGTCGTGAAGGGAGTCAGCCCCAGCATTTT
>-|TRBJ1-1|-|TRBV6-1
CASSNQGSTEAFF
TGTGCCAGCAGTAACCAGGGCTCCACTGAAGCTTTCTTT
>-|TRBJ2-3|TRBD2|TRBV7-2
CASSLAGTSGMVGTQYF
TGTGCCAGCAGCTTAGCTGGGACTAGCGGAATGGTAGGCACGCAGTATTTT
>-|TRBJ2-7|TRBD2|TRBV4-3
CASSQAGGGTYEQYF
TGCGCCAGCAGCCAAGCGGGAGGGGGGACCTACGAGCAGTACTTC
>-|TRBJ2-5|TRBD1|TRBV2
CASNTGQGEAQYF
TGTGCCAGCAACACCGGACAGGGTGAGGCCCAGTACTTC
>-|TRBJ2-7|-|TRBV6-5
CASTRPGGGNEQYF
TGTGCCAGCACCCGGCCCGGGGGAGGCAACGAGCAGTACTTC
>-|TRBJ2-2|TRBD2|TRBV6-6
CASRSRGVSGTGELFF
TGTGCCAGCCGATCCCGGGGGGTCTCAGGCACCGGGGAGCTGTTTTTT
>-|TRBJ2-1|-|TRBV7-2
CASSLDVRRGNEQFF
TGTGCCAGCAGCTTAGATGTTCGGCGGGGCAATGAGCAGTTCTTC
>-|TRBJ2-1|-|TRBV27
CASSLTGGNEQFF
TGTGCCAGCAGTTTAACTGGTGGTAATGAGCAGTTCTTC
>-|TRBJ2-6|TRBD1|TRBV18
CASSTGVSGANVLTF
TGTGCCAGCTCTACAGGGGTCTCTGGGGCCAACGTCCTGACTTTC
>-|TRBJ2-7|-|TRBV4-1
CASSLEGLPRNEQYF
TGCGCCAGCAGCCTTGAGGGACTGCCGCGAAACGAGCAGTACTTC